This T cell receptor (beta chain) came from a study of T cell responses to AZD1222 COVID-19 vaccine (TCRdb year 2021). Study-wide context: TCR sequencing covered roughly 230 trial participants: around 210 given two doses of AZD1222 and around 25 given two doses of MenACWY control vaccine. Trial participants were enrolled by age into subgroups of 18-55, 56-69 and 70-plus years, and around 140, 26 and 57 TCR-sequenced participants, respectively, were included in these subgroups.

The time point label, read with the paper, signifies: about 28 days (+/-7) after the second vaccine dose. AZD1222 recipients with second doses at about 4 weeks or about 12 weeks were pooled, because spike-specific TCR depth and breadth did not differ between schedules. Samples from vaccinated people were obtained from the UK trials COV001 and COV002, which included a single-blind randomized controlled phase 2/3 trial of AZD1222 (ChAdOx1 nCoV-19) in healthy adults. For TCRbeta chain sequencing, PBMC samples from trial participants were taken at day 0 and at day 28 after the second dose. Here is what the overall study found, with its caveats: Epitopes outside the regions mutated in the B.1.351 and B.1.1.7 variants were reportedly recognized by nearly half of the unique spike-specific TCRs. The vaccine-associated CD4 TCRs covered the entire spike protein, and the dominant responses fell in regions 160-218 and 743-854. Participants were mostly white British, with more females than males. The authors suggested clonal diversity may have been underestimated. The 56-69-year group was small, and its depth increase did not reach significance, likely because of low power. Conclusions about previously exposed vaccinees were limited because only a handful of AZD1222 recipients were SARS-CoV-2 seropositive at baseline. Because no day 14 peak-response samples were available, the repertoires could be characterized only after the peak T cell response. Spike-specific TCR breadth and depth rose significantly after two AZD1222 doses compared with day 0 and with MenACWY recipients.

Regarding this clone: Its specific antigen is unknown. The input lacks base qualities; no much larger clone sits a single base away.

The CDR3 regions of human TCRbeta chains were subjected to immunosequencing. The original methods were these. TCRs in the repertoires were matched against a reference library of SARS-CoV-2-specific TCRs that had been generated with the MIRA antigen-specificity platform. Breadth was defined as the fraction of unique TCRs that were SARS-CoV-2-associated. Depth was defined as the fraction of total T cells that were SARS-CoV-2-associated. Using the MIRA data, every spike-specific TCR was mapped to the spike region that the TCR reacted to and assigned to either a CD4 or a CD8 class. Log10-transformed breadth and depth values were compared by one-way ANOVA with Sidak's multiple comparisons tests. This immuneACCESS table, as held by TCRdb, lists in-frame sequences with V and J called but not all clones. Of the missing ones, under half trace to an unresolved V gene in checked studies; the others have no known cause. The DNA was the basis for D and trimming; V, J and clone size are from that table. This sample has under 150,000 clones in its table, and roughly 90% of those were observed once. The top ten clones comprise 1.5% to 2% of the sample.

The germline V gene encodes CDR1 DFQATT and CDR2 SNEGSKA (reference sequence). V loses 2 bases of germline sequence and J loses 3 bases, and the interval between the two ends is 2 bases. The CDR3 runs 11 residues from the cysteine to the phenylalanine. The DNA shown is the 33-base CDR3, in frame from base 1. The receptor comes from an adult who received the AZD1222 COVID-19 vaccine. Sequencing used peripheral blood, obtained 28 days after the second AZD1222 dose. The chain couples TRBV20-1 to TRBJ1-5; no D segment can be confidently identified. The sequenced DNA: TGCAGTGCTAGACTCAATCAGCCCCAGCATTTT. Its amino acids are CSARLNQPQHF.